This T cell receptor (beta chain) was captured by sequencing in a study of cytotoxic CD8 clonotypes in ibrutinib-treated CLL (TCRdb year 2021). At the level of the whole study: The cohort included some 14 treatment-naive and under 13 relapsed/refractory patients; 17 to 18 were IGHV unmutated. Responses were partial in around 24 patients and complete in 2; after median approximately 5.5 years follow-up, around 15 stayed in remission and 12 progressed. Response samples were taken after a median of approximately 13 months on treatment, ranging from 6 to 36 months. On average, each sample yielded around 250,000 productive templates and tens of thousands of productive rearrangements. Longitudinal samples were available for about 30% of the roughly 86 trial participants. Cryopreserved peripheral blood mononuclear cells were obtained prior to treatment, at the time of response, and at either disease progression or sustained remission. All remission and progressive disease samples were collected while patients were still receiving ibrutinib. Beyond this particular receptor, the publication reports: Sustained-remission and progressing patients did not have matched sampling times, and lymph node repertoires were not examined. Public clonotypes were rare and either contracted or stayed stable during treatment, and the rise in clonality at ibrutinib response reflected the expansion of private clonotypes. Clonality rose at ibrutinib response, remained stable during sustained remission, and dropped back toward baseline at progression. Baseline clonality was found to be higher than that of age-matched healthy donors and was strongly correlated with circulating CD8+ T-cell counts.

The meaning of the sample's time point label: less than 30 months on ibrutinib. Around 1.8 micrograms of genomic DNA were extracted from cryopreserved PBMCs for TCR beta library preparation. Longitudinal blood samples from CLL patients on ibrutinib monotherapy were analyzed using high-throughput TCR beta sequencing. The patients were enrolled in a single-center, open-label phase 2 trial of ibrutinib monotherapy. On this clone: Its antigen has not been determined. Per-nucleotide qualities are absent, and no much larger clonotype sits a single base away.

A MiSeq instrument was used for deep resolution sequencing, which targeted depths ranging from 1 in 1 million up to 1 in 200,000 T cells, with coverage averaging 10x for each clonotype. The immunoSEQ hsTCRB Kit was used to generate the TCR beta libraries. In the original analysis: The data were analyzed with ImmunoSEQ Analyzer and ImmunoSEQ Data Assistant, and V, D and J gene assignments followed IMGT definitions. Clonality, which ranges from 0 to 1, was calculated as one minus the normalized Shannon entropy of productive rearrangement frequencies. Only overrepresented clonotypes making up at least 0.05% of the repertoire of each patient were included in the public clonotype analysis. Thirteen age-matched healthy donor repertoires from immuneACCESS served as clonality controls. Held by TCRdb, this immuneACCESS table contains in-frame sequences only and omits some clones. Under half of the omission traces to an unresolved V gene where checked; the cause of the rest is unknown. Clonal size and the V and J genes are those of that table, whereas D and trimming came from the DNA. This sample holds some 50,000 clones; over 55% were observed only once. The ten top clones hold about a fifth of the sample.

From its cysteine to its phenylalanine, the CDR3 spans 14 amino acids. Of all the DNA, just the CDR3 is kept, 42 bases in frame from base 1. V gives up 3 bases and J gives up 7 bases, and the segment between their germline ends measures 13 bases. From a lookup of the germline V gene, CDR1 and CDR2 are SGHTA and FQGNSA. Sequencing was performed on PBMCs, taken after 24 months of ibrutinib treatment. This clonotype was sampled from a human donor with chronic lymphocytic leukemia. The sequence is built from TRBV7-2 and TRBJ2-1, and perhaps TRBD1 as D gene, on 6 matching bases. The CDR3 protein is CASSFTGYRNEQFF. In nucleotide form, the sequence is TGTGCCAGCAGCTTTACAGGGTATCGAAATGAGCAGTTCTTC.